This TCR beta chain emerged from a study of cytomegalovirus exposure and HLA in healthy donors. The CDR3 sequence is 18 residues long. Study results and caveats: For TCR beta chains, V- and J-gene trimming was later linked to a missense DCLRE1C variant. The analysis excluded some indistinguishable V segments, including TRBV6-2 and TRBV6-3.

As concerns this clone: The antigen is not known.

PCR primers comprised 60 Vbeta and 13 Jbeta primers. Clones were sequenced by immunoSEQ multiplex PCR, and TCRdb holds only the in-frame ones, with some missing. The sample has under 100,000 clones, around 70% seen once; the top ten hold about 15%. What was sequenced was PBMCs. The sequence came from a woman aged 50 to 60 in good health and CMV-seropositive. The chain carries TRBV21-1 and TRBJ2-2; the table gives TRBD2 as D, unverified against the DNA. TRBV21-1 is an annotated pseudogene. CDR3 coding DNA: TGTGCCAGCAGCAAACCGGCTAGCGACATCACAGAACACCGGGGAGCTGTTTTT. Translating gives CASSKPASDITEHRGAVF.